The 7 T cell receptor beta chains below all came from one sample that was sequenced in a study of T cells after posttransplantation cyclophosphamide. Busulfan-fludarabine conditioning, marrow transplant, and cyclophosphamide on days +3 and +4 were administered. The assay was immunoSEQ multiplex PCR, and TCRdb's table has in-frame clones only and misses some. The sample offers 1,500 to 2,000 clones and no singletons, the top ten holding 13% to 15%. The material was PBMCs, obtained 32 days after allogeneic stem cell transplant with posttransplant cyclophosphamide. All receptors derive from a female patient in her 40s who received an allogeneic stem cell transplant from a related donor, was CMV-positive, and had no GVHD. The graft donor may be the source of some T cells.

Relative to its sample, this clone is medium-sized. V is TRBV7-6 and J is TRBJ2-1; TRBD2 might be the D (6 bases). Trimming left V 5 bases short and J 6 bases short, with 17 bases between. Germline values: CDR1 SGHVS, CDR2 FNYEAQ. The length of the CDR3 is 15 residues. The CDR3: CASSIVAGFGNEQFF. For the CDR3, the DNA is TGTGCCAGCAGCATAGTGGCGGGGTTCGGCAATGAGCAGTTCTTC.

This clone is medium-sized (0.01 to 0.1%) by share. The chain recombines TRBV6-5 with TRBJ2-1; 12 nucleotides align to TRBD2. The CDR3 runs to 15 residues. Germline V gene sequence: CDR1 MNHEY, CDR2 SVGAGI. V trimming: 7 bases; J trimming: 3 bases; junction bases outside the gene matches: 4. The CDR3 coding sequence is TGTGCCAGCAATGGGGGACTAGCGGGCTACAATGAGCAGTTCTTC. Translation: CASNGGLAGYNEQFF.

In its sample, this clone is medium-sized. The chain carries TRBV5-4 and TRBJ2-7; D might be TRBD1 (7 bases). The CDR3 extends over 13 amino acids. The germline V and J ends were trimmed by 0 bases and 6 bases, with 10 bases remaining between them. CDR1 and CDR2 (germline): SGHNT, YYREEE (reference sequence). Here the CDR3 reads CASSLDRGGEQYF. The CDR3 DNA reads TGTGCCAGCAGCTTGGACAGGGGAGGCGAGCAGTACTTC. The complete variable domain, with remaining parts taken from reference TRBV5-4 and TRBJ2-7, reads ETGVTQSPTHLIKTRGQQVTLRCSSQSGHNTVSWYQQALGQGPQFIFQYYREEENGRGNFPPRFSGLQFPNYSSELNVNALELDDSALYLCASSLDRGGEQYFGPGTRLTVT.

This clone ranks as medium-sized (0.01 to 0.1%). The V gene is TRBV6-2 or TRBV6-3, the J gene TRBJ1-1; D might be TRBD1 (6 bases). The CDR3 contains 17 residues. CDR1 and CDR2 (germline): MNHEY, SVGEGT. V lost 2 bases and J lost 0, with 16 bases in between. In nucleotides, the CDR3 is TGTGCCAGCAGTTACGGGCGGGACACCTTTATGAACACTGAAGCTTTCTTT. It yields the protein CASSYGRDTFMNTEAFF.

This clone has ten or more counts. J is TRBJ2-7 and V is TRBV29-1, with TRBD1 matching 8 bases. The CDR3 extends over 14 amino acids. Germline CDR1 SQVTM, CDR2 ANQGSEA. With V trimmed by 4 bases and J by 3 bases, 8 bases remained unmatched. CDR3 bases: TGCAGCGTTGGGACCGGGACAGGCTACTACGAGCAGTACTTC. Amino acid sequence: CSVGTGTGYYEQYF.

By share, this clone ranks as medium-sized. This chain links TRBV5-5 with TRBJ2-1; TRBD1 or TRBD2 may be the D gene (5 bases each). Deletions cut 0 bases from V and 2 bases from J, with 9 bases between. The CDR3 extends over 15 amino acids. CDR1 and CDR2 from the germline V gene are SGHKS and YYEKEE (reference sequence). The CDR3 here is CASSLVRGPYNEQFF. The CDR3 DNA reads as TGTGCCAGCAGCTTGGTGAGGGGCCCCTACAATGAGCAGTTCTTC.

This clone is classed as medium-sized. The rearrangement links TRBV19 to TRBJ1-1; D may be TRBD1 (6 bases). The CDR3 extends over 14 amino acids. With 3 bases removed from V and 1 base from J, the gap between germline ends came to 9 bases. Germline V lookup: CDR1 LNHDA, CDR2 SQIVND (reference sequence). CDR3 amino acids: CASSMGHRNTEAFF. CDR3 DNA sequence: TGTGCCAGTAGTATGGGACACAGGAACACTGAAGCTTTCTTT.